This T cell receptor beta chain was sequenced for a study of naive and memory T cell subsets. Both TRBC1 and TRBC2 were covered by a beta constant-region primer of two equimolar oligonucleotides. Nested alpha and beta constant-region primers with the SP2 primer drove four PCR rounds on ligated cDNA. Ligation attached a single-stranded oligonucleotide with a 12-nucleotide UMI and the SP2 primer to the cDNA 3' end. TCRdb used MiXCR to reprocess the UMI-ligation and nested PCR reads, holding one entry per CDR3 protein. The top ten clones hold 20% to 25% of a sample with about 22,000 distinct CDR3 sequences, over 7% of them seen once. About this clonotype itself: Its target is not known.

Cells stained for CD3, CD4, CD8, CD45RA and CD27 were sorted into four subsets. The V gene's germline CDR1 is SQVTM and CDR2 ANQGSEA. The CDR3 contains 14 residues. V was pared by 6 bases and J by 1 base, with 16 bases between. Overall study findings and caveats: Over 95% of naive TCR sequences appeared only once after error correction, unlike memory subsets.

V is TRBV29-1 and J is TRBJ2-7; the D gene is possibly TRBD2 (5 bases). This sequence originates from a human donor in good health. The sequencing input was central memory CD8+ T cells from blood. The CDR3 bases are TGCAGCGTAGAGGACGGGGTAGGGTCCTACGAGCAGTACTTC. It specifies CSVEDGVGSYEQYF.